The 22 T cell receptor beta chains below all came from one sample that was sequenced in a study of T cells after yellow fever vaccination. TCRdb reprocessed the 5' RACE reads via MiXCR and lists one record per CDR3 protein. Of fewer than 350,000 distinct CDR3 sequences listed, 3.6% are singletons. The sample was PBMCs, taken on the day of the yellow fever booster vaccination. The receptor set was obtained from a man in his late teens or twenties who received the YFV17D yellow fever vaccine.

This clonotype was seen a handful of times. The chain links TRBV5-1 to TRBJ1-1, with D possibly matching TRBD1 (5 bases). Between the trimmed V and J ends, which lost 0 bases and 6 bases, there was a span of 12 bases. From germline, CDR1 is SGHRS and CDR2 YFSETQ. The CDR3 sequence is 14 residues long. CDR3 residues: CASSLEVGAAEAFF. In DNA form, the CDR3 reads TGCGCCAGCAGCTTGGAGGTTGGGGCAGCTGAAGCTTTCTTT.

This clonotype occurred many times. J is TRBJ2-5 and V is TRBV5-1; D ambiguous. Germline CDR1 is SGHRS and CDR2 is YFSETQ. Trimming removed 4 bases at V and 2 bases at J, with 3 bases between. There are 11 residues in the CDR3. CDR3 sequence: CASSGQETQYF. The CDR3 DNA follows: TGCGCCAGCAGCGGTCAAGAGACCCAGTACTTC.

This clonotype was seen ten or more times. V gene TRBV7-2 combines with J gene TRBJ2-7; D might be TRBD1 (6 bases). This CDR3 has 13 residues. Trimming cost V 3 bases and J 4 bases, with 10 bases left between them. CDR1 and CDR2 from the germline V gene are SGHTA and FQGNSA. CDR3 region: CASSFGTQYEQYV. The CDR3 bases are TGTGCCAGCAGCTTCGGGACACAATACGAGCAGTACGTC.

This clonotype showed up many times. The V call is TRBV18, the J call TRBJ2-5; D assignment may be TRBD1 or TRBD2 (5 bases each). From germline, CDR1 is KGHSH and CDR2 LQKENI. This CDR3 is 14 amino acids long. Trimming shortened V by 3 bases and J by 3 bases, and 11 bases separated the two germline ends. DNA of the CDR3: TGTGCCAGCTCACCTTGGCAGGGAGAAGAGACCCAGTACTTC. This sequence encodes CASSPWQGEETQYF.

The rearrangement joins TRBV7-9 to TRBJ1-1; D is ambiguous. The CDR3 loop spans 14 amino acids. CDR1 is SEHNR and CDR2 is FQNEAQ in the germline V gene (reference sequence). V lost 2 bases and J 1 base, leaving 8 bases between the germline ends. CDR3 coding DNA: TGTGCCAGCAGCTTACGGAACCAGAACACTGAAGCTTTCTTT. It is translated as CASSLRNQNTEAFF.

This clonotype was recorded at least ten times. This sequence joins TRBV18 and TRBJ2-5; maybe TRBD2 (5 bases). V lost 2 bases and J 3 bases, leaving 10 bases between the germline ends. The CDR3 contains 14 residues. Germline CDR1 and CDR2: KGHSH and LQKENI. CDR3 protein: CASSPVRVEETQYF. The DNA for the CDR3 is TGTGCCAGCTCACCAGTGAGGGTCGAAGAGACCCAGTACTTC.

This clonotype was seen repeatedly, ten times or more. The chain joins TRBV5-6 to TRBJ2-2; D gene ambiguous. The CDR3 contains 15 residues. Trimming removed 7 bases at V and 1 base at J, with 14 bases between. CDR1 and CDR2 (germline): SGHDT, YYEEEE. In DNA, the CDR3 is TGTGCCAGCCTCTTTGCAAACTGGAACACCGGGGAGCTGTTTTTT. It encodes CASLFANWNTGELFF.

The chain carries TRBV12-3 or TRBV12-4 and TRBJ2-3; 8 bases agree with TRBD2. This CDR3 spans 15 amino acids. After removal of 6 bases from V and 0 bases from J, the junction contained 5 bases not matched to a gene. The CDR3: CASRTAGASTDTQYF. As DNA, the CDR3 is TGTGCCAGCAGGACAGCGGGGGCCAGCACAGATACGCAGTATTTT.

This sequence joins TRBV25-1 and TRBJ1-5; 8 nucleotides align to TRBD1. Germline CDR1 reads MGHDK; CDR2 reads SYGVNS. Germline trimming cut 4 bases from V and 9 bases from J; bases unmatched to any gene: 5. The CDR3 totals 13 residues. CDR3 nucleotide sequence: TGTGCCAGCAGTGGGACAGGGTCCGGGCCCCAGCATTTT. The encoded protein is CASSGTGSGPQHF.

The chain has TRBV12-3 or TRBV12-4 and TRBJ2-5, with D possibly TRBD2 on 7 matching bases. The CDR3 length is 16 residues. The germline V and J ends were trimmed by 2 bases and 5 bases, with 18 bases remaining between them. CDR3: CASSLNRVGGRETQYF. DNA of the CDR3: TGTGCCAGCAGTTTAAACCGGGTCGGGGGGCGGGAGACCCAGTACTTC.

This clonotype was found a few times. The rearrangement uses TRBV7-2 and TRBJ2-3; tentative D call: TRBD1 (6 bases). The CDR3 runs 16 residues. Trimming took 2 bases from V and 1 from J, leaving 13 bases between them. The germline CDR1 and CDR2 sequences are SGHTA and FQGNSA. As DNA, the CDR3 is TGTGCCAGCAGCTTATTGTCGGCAGGGGGCACAGATACGCAGTATTTT. The encoded protein is CASSLLSAGGTDTQYF. The whole variable domain, remainder taken from reference TRBV7-2 and TRBJ2-3, is GAGVSQSPSNKVTEKGKDVELRCDPISGHTALYWYRQSLGQGLEFLIYFQGNSAPDKSGLPSDRFSAERTGGSVSTLTIQRTQQEDSAVYLCASSLLSAGGTDTQYFGPGTRLTVL.

This clonotype was counted only a few times. This chain uses TRBV7-2 with TRBJ1-1; 9 nucleotides agree with TRBD1. The CDR3 spans 15 residues. Germline V gene lookup returns CDR1 SGHTA and CDR2 FQGNSA. The trim removed 5 bases at V and 4 bases at J, leaving 8 bases unmatched. The CDR3 loop reads CASSPTGGWGTEAFF. The CDR3 DNA follows: TGTGCCAGCAGCCCTACAGGGGGCTGGGGCACTGAAGCTTTCTTT.

The chain links TRBV30 to TRBJ1-3; D is uncertain. The CDR3 runs 14 residues. CDR1 and CDR2 from the germline V gene are GTSNPN and SVGIG (reference sequence). Trimming took off 2 bases at V and 2 bases at J, with 10 bases between the two ends. The CDR3 sequence: CAWSHSAAGNTIYF. As DNA, the CDR3 is TGTGCCTGGAGTCACTCAGCGGCTGGAAACACCATATATTTT.

The chain is built from TRBV7-2 and TRBJ2-1; D is ambiguous. The CDR3 runs to 16 residues. Germline CDR1 reads SGHTA; CDR2 reads FQGNSA. The germline V and J ends were trimmed by 4 bases and 7 bases, with 20 bases remaining between them. This CDR3 is CASSSSWAIIRNEQFF. DNA for the CDR3: TGTGCCAGCAGCTCGTCGTGGGCGATTATCCGGAATGAGCAGTTCTTC.

This chain uses TRBV10-3 with TRBJ1-2, with 11 bases matching TRBD1. Germline CDR1 is ENHRY and CDR2 is SYGVKD. The CDR3 is made up of 16 amino acids. V shed 3 bases, J shed 8 bases, and the junction held 11 bases outside the gene matches. As DNA, the CDR3 is TGTGCCATCAGTGACCCAGGACAGGGGGCTACGAACGGCTACACCTTC. As protein: CAISDPGQGATNGYTF.

In its sample, this clonotype was seen many times. The rearrangement joins TRBV10-3 to TRBJ2-3; D gene ambiguous. CDR1 is ENHRY, CDR2 SYGVKD, per germline. The CDR3 is 13 residues long. V was clipped by 2 bases and J by 4 bases, with 7 bases between them. This CDR3 is CAISEVTPDTQYF. In DNA, the CDR3 is TGTGCCATCAGTGAGGTAACTCCAGATACGCAGTATTTT.

This sequence joins TRBV20-1 and TRBJ1-1, with a tentative D call TRBD1 (5 bases). Trimming took off 3 bases at V and 5 bases at J, with 13 bases between the two ends. The CDR3 is made up of 13 amino acids. Germline V CDR1 and CDR2: DFQATT, SNEGSKA (reference sequence). The CDR3 here is CSASSRVRTEAFF. The CDR3 DNA reads as TGCAGTGCTAGCAGCAGGGTGAGGACTGAAGCTTTCTTT.

This clonotype has just a few counts. The V and J genes are TRBV15 and TRBJ1-1; 9 positions agree with TRBD1. V lost 3 bases, J lost 5 bases, and 16 bases stayed unmatched. CDR3 size: 18 residues. Germline V CDR1 and CDR2: LNHNV, YYDKDF (reference sequence). The CDR3 sequence is CATSRARGKTGGSTEAFF. The CDR3 bases are TGTGCCACCAGCAGGGCTCGGGGGAAAACAGGGGGCTCTACTGAAGCTTTCTTT.

This clonotype was found a few times. The genes are TRBV5-6 and TRBJ2-7, with TRBD1 identical over 9 bases. V was clipped by 2 bases and J by 5 bases; unmatched bases: 8. Germline lookup yields CDR1 SGHDT and CDR2 YYEEEE. CDR3 size: 15 residues. CDR3: CASSLPTGQGNEQYF. Written as DNA, the CDR3 is TGTGCCAGCAGCTTACCAACGGGACAGGGTAACGAGCAGTACTTC.

This clonotype was picked up many times. The V call is TRBV20-1, the J call TRBJ1-4; TRBD1 matches 11 bases. CDR1 and CDR2 (germline): DFQATT, SNEGSKA (reference sequence). With V trimmed by 1 base and J by 8 bases, 9 bases remained unmatched. CDR3 length equals 16 residues. CDR3 nucleotide sequence: TGCAGTGCTAGAGCGGGGAGGGGACAGGGGGTCGAAAAACTGTTTTTT. Amino acid sequence: CSARAGRGQGVEKLFF.

The chain is built from TRBV28 and TRBJ1-1, with D tentatively TRBD1 (6 bases). The CDR3 is made up of 12 amino acids. CDR1 and CDR2 from the germline V gene are MDHEN and SYDVKM. V was trimmed by 6 bases and J by 9 bases, leaving 14 bases between them. CDR3 region: CASSSTWGQAFF. The CDR3 region has the DNA TGTGCCAGCAGCTCCACATGGGGGCAAGCTTTCTTT. Looking up the rest from reference TRBV28 and TRBJ1-1 gives the full variable domain: DVKVTQSSRYLVKRTGEKVFLECVQDMDHENMFWYRQDPGLGLRLIYFSYDVKMKEKGDIPEGYSVSREKKERFSLILESASTNQTSMYLCASSSTWGQAFFGQGTRLTVV.

Note on this clonotype: The junction departs from germline at one end; a sequencing error may be responsible. CDR3 in DNA: TGTGCCAGCAGCTTGGGACTAGCGGGGGGTCCTGTCTTC. Its protein is CASSLGLAGGPVF. The chain links TRBV5-4 to TRBJ2-5; 13 bases align to TRBD2. Germline CDR1 SGHNT, CDR2 YYREEE (reference sequence). This CDR3 region has 13 residues.